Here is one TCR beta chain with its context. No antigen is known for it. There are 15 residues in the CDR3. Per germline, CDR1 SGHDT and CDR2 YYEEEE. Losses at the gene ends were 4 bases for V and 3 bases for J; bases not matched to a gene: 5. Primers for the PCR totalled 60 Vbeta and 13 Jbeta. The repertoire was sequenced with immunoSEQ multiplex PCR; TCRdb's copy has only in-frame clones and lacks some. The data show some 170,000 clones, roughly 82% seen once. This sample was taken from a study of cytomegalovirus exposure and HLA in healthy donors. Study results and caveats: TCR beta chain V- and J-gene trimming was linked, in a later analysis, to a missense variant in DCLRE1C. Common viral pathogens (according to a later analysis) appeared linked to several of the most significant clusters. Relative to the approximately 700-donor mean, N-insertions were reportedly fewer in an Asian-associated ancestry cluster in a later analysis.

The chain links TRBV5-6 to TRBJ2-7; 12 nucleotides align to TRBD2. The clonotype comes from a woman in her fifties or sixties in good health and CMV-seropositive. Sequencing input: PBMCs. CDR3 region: CASSRGTSGYYEQYF. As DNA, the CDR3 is TGTGCCAGCAGCCGAGGGACTAGCGGGTACTACGAGCAGTACTTC.